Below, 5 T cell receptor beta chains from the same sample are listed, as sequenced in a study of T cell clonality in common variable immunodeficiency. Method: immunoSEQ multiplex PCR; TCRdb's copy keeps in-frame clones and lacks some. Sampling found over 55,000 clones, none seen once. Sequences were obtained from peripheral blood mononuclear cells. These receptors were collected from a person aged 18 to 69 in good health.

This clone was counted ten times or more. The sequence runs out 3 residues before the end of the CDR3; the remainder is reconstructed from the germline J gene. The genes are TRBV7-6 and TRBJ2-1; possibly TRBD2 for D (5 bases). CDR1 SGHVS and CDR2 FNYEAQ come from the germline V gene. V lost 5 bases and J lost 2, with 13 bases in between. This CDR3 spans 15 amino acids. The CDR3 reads CASSQRAFAYNEQFF. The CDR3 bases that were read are TGTGCCAGCAGCCAGAGGGCCTTCGCCTACAATGAG. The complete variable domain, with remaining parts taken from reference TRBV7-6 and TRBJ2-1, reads GAGVSQSPRYKVTKRGQDVALRCDPISGHVSLYWYRQALGQGPEFLTYFNYEAQQDKSGLPNDRFSAERPEGSISTLTIQRTEQRDSAMYRCASSQRAFAYNEQFFGPGTRLTVL.

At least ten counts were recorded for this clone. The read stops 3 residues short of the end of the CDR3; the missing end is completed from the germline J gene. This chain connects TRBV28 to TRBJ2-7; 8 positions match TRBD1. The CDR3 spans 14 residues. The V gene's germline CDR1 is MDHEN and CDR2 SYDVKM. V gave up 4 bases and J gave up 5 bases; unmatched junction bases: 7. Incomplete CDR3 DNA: TGTGCCAGCAGTTCCGGACAGGGTGTCCACGAG. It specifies CASSSGQGVHE. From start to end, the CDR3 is CASSSGQGVHEQYF.

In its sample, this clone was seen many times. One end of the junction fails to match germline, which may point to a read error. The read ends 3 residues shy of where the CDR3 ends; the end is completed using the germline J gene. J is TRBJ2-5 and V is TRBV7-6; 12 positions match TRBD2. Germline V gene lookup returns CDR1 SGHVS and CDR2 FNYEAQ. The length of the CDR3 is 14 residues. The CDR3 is CASSLAGGRVTQYF. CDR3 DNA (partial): TGTGCCAGCAGCCTAGCGGGAGGGCGGGTGACC. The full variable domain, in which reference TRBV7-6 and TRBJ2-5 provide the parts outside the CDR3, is GAGVSQSPRYKVTKRGQDVALRCDPISGHVSLYWYRQALGQGPEFLTYFNYEAQQDKSGLPNDRFSAERPEGSISTLTIQRTEQRDSAMYRCASSLAGGRVTQYFGPGTRLLVL.

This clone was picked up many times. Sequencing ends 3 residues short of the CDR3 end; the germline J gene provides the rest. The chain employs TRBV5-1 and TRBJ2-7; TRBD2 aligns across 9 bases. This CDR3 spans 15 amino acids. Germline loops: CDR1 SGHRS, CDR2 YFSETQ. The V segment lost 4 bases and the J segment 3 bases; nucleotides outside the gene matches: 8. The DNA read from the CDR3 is TGCGCCAGCAGCCGGATAGCGGGGGCGCACTACGAG. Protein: CASSRIAGAHYE. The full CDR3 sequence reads CASSRIAGAHYEQYF.

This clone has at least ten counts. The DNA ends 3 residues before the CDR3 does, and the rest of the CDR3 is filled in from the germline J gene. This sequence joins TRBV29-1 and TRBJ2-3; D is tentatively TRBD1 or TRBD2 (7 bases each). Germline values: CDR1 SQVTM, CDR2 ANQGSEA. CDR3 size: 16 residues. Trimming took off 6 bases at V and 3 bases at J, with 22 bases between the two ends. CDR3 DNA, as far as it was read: TGCAGCGTAACTCAGCCAGGGGGAGGGCGAACAGATACG. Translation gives CSVTQPGGGRTDT. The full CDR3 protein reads CSVTQPGGGRTDTQYF.